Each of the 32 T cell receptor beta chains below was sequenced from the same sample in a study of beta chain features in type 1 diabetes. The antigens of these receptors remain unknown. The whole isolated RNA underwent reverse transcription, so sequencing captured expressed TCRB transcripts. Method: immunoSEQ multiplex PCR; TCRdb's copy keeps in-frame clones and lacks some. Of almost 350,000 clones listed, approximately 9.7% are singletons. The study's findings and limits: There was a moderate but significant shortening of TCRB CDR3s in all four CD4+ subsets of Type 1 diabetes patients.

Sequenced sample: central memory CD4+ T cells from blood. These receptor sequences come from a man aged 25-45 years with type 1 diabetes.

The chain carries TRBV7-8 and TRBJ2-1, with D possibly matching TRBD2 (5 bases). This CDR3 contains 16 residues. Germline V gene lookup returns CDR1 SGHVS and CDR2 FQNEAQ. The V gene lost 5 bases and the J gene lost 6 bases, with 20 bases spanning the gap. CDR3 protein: CASSPYGSVASNEQFF. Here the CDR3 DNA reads TGTGCCAGCAGCCCTTATGGTAGCGTAGCCTCCAATGAGCAGTTCTTC.

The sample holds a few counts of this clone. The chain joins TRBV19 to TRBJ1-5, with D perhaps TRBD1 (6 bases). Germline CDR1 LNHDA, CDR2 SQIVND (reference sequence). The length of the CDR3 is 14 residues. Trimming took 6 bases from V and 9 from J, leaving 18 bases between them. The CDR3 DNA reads TGTGCCAGTAGCCAACAGGGCTCCGTACTGCCCCAGCATTTT. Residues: CASSQQGSVLPQHF.

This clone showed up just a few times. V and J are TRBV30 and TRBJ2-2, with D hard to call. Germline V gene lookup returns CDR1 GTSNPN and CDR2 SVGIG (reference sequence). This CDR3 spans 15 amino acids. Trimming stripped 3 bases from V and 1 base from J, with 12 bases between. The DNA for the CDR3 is TGTGCCTGGAGCGTTGGGAAGGGGAACACCGGGGAGCTGTTTTTT. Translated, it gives CAWSVGKGNTGELFF.

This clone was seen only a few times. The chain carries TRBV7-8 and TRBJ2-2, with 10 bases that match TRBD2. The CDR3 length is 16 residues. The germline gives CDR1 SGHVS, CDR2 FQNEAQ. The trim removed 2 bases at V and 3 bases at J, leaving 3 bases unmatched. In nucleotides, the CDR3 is TGTGCCAGCAGCTTACTAGCGGGGGCACACACCGGGGAGCTGTTTTTT. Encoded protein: CASSLLAGAHTGELFF. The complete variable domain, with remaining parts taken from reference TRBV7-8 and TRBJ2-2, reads GAGVSQSPRYKVAKRGQDVALRCDPISGHVSLFWYQQALGQGPEFLTYFQNEAQLDKSGLPSDRFFAERPEGSVSTLKIQRTQQEDSAVYLCASSLLAGAHTGELFFGEGSRLTVL.

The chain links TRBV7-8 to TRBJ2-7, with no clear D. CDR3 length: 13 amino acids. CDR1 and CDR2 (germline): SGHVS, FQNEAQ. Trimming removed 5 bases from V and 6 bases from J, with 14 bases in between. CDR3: CASSPKRGVEQYF. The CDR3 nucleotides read TGTGCCAGCAGCCCCAAACGTGGCGTCGAGCAGTACTTC.

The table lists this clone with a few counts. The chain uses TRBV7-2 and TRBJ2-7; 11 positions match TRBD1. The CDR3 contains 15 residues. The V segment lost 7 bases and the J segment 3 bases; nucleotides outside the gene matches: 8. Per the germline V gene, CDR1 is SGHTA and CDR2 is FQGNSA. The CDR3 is CASTSGQGGLYEQYF. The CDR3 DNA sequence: TGTGCCAGCACCTCGGGACAGGGGGGACTCTACGAGCAGTACTTC.

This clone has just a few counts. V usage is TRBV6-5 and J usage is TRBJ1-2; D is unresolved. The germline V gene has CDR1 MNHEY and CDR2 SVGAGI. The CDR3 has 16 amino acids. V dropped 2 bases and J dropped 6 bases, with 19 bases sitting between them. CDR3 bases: TGTGCCAGCAGTTACGGCGGTTGGCTGCTGGACGATGGCTACACCTTC. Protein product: CASSYGGWLLDDGYTF.

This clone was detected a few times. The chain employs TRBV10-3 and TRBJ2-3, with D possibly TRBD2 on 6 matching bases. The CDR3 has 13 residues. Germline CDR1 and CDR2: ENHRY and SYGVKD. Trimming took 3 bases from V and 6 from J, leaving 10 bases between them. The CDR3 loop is CAISEPGGDTQYF. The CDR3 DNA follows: TGTGCCATCAGTGAACCTGGAGGGGATACGCAGTATTTT.

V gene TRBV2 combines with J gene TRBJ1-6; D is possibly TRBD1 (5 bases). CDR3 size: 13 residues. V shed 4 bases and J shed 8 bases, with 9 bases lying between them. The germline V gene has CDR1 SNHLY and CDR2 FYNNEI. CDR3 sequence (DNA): TGTGCCAGCAGTGGGACGGGGGATTCACCCCTCCACTTT. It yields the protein CASSGTGDSPLHF.

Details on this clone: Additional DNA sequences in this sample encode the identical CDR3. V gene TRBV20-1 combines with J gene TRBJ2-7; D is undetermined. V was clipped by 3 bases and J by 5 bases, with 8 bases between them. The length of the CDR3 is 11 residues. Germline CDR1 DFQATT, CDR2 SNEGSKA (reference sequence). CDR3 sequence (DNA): TGCAGTGCTAGTAGAAGGGACGAGCAGTACTTC. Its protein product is CSASRRDEQYF.

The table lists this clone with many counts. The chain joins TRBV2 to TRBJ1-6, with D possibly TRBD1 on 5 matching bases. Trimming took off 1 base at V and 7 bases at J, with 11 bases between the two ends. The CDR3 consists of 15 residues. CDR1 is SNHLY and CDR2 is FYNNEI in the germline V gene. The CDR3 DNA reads TGTGCCAGCAGTGAAGGGGACCCCCGGAATTCACCCCTCCACTTT. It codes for CASSEGDPRNSPLHF.

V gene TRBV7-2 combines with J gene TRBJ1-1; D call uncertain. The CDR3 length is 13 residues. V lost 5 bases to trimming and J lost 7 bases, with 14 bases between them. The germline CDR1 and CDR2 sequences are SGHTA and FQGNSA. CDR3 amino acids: CASSRRQALEAFF. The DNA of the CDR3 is TGTGCCAGCAGCCGCCGGCAGGCGCTTGAAGCTTTCTTT.

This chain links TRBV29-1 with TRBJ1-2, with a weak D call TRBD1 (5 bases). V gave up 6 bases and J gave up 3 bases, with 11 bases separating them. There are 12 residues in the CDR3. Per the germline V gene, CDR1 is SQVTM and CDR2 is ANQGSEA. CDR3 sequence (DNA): TGCAGCGTCGGTGACAGAGACTATGGCTACACCTTC. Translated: CSVGDRDYGYTF.

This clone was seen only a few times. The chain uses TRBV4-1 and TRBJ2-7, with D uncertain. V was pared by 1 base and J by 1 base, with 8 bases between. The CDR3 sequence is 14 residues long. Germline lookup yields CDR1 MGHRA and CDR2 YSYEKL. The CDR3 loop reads CASSQVVSSYEQYF. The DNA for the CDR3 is TGCGCCAGCAGCCAAGTAGTCTCTTCCTACGAGCAGTACTTC.

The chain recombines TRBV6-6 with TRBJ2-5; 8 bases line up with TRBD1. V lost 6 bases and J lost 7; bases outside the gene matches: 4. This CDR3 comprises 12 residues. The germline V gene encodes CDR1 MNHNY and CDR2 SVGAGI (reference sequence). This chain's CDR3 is CASSPTGVTQYF. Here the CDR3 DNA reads TGTGCCAGCAGCCCGACAGGGGTGACCCAGTACTTC.

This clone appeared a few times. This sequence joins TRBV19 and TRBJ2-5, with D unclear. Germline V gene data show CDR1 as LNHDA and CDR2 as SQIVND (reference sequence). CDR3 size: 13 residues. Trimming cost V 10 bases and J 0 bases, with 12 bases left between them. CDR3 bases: TGTGCCACCTCGGACGGTGACCAAGAGACCCAGTACTTC. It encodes CATSDGDQETQYF.

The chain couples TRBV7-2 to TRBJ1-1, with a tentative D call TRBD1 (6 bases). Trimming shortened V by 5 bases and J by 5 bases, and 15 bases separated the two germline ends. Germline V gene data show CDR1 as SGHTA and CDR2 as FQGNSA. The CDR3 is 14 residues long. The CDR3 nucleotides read TGTGCCAGCAGCACATACCTAAGGGGGACTGAAGCTTTCTTT. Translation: CASSTYLRGTEAFF.

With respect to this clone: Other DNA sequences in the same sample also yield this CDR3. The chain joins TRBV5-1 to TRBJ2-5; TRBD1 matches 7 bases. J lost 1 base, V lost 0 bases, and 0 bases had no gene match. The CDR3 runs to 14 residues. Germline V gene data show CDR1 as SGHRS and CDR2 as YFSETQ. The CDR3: CASSLGQGQETQYF. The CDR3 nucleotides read TGCGCCAGCAGCTTGGGACAGGGCCAAGAGACCCAGTACTTC.

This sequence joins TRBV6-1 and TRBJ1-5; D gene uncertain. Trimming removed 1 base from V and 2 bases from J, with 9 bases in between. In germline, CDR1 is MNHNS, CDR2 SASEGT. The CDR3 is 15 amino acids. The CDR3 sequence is CASSEDRRGNQPQHF. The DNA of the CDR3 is TGTGCCAGCAGTGAAGATAGGAGGGGCAATCAGCCCCAGCATTTT.

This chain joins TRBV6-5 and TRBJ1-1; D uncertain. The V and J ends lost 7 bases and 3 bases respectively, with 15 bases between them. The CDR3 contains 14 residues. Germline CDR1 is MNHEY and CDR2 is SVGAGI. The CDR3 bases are TGTGCCAGCAAAAAGGGAATCGCGGACACTGAAGCTTTCTTT. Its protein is CASKKGIADTEAFF.

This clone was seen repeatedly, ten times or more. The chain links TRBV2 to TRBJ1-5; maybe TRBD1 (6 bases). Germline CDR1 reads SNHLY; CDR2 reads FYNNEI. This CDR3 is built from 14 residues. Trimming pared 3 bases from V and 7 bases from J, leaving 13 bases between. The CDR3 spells CASSEDRLGQPQHF. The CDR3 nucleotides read TGTGCCAGCAGTGAGGACAGATTGGGCCAGCCCCAGCATTTT.

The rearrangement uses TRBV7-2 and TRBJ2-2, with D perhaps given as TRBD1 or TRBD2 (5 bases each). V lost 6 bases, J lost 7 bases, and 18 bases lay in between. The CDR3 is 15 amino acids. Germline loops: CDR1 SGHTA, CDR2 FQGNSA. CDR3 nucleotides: TGTGCCAGCAGGGCTGGGACCCCGAAAGGCGGGGAGCTGTTTTTT. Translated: CASRAGTPKGGELFF.

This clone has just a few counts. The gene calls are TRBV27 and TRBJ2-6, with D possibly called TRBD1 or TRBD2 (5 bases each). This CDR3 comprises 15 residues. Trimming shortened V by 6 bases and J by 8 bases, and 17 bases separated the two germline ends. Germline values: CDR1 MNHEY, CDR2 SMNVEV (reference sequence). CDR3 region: CASSYSGTGTNVLTF. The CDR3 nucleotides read TGTGCCAGCAGCTACTCCGGGACCGGGACCAACGTCCTGACTTTC.

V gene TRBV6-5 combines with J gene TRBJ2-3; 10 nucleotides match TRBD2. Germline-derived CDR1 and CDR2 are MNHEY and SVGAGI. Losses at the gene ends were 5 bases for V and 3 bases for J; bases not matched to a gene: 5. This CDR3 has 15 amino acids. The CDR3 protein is CASSPAGGPTDTQYF. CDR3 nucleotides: TGTGCCAGCAGTCCAGCGGGGGGGCCGACAGATACGCAGTATTTT.

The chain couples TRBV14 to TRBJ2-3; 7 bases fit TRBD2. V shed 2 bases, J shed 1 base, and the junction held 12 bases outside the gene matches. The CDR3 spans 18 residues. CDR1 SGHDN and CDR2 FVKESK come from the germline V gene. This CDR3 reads CASSQPVGLVGGTDTQYF. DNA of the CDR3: TGTGCCAGCAGCCAACCCGTTGGACTAGTAGGTGGCACAGATACGCAGTATTTT.

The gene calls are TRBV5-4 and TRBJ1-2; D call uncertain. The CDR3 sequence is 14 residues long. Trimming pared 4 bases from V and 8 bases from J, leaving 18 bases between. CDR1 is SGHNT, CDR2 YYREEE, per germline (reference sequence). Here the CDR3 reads CASSGDPLIGGYTF. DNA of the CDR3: TGTGCCAGCAGCGGGGATCCTCTAATAGGCGGCTACACCTTC.

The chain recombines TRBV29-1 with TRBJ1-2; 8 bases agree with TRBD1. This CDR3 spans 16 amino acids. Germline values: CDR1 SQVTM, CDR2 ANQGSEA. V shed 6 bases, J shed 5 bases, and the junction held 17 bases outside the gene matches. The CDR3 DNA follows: TGCAGCGTAAGGCTCGGAGGACAGGGCGAGGGGTATGGCTACACCTTC. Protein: CSVRLGGQGEGYGYTF.

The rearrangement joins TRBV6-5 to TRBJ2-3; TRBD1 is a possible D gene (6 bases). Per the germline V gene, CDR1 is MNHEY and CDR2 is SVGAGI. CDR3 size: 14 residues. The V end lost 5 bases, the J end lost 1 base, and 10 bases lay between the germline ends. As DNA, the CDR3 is TGTGCCAGCAGTGAGAACAGGGGCACAGATACGCAGTATTTT. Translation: CASSENRGTDTQYF.

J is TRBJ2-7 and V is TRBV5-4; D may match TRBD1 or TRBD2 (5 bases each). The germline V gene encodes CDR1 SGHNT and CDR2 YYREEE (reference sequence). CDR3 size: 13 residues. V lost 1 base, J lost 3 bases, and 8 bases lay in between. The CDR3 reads CASSLQGDYEQYF. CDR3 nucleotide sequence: TGTGCCAGCAGCTTGCAGGGAGACTACGAGCAGTACTTC.

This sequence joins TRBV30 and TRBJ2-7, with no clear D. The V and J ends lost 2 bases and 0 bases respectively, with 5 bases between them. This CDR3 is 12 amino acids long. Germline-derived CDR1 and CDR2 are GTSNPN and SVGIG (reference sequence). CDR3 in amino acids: CAWSWSSYEQYF. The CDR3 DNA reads TGTGCCTGGAGTTGGTCCTCCTACGAGCAGTACTTC.

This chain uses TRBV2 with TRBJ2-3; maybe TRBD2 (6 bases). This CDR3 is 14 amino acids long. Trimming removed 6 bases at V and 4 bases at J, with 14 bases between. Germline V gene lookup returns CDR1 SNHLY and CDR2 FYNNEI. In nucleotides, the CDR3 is TGTGCCAGCAGGGGTGGGACTCTCTCAGATACGCAGTATTTT. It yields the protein CASRGGTLSDTQYF.

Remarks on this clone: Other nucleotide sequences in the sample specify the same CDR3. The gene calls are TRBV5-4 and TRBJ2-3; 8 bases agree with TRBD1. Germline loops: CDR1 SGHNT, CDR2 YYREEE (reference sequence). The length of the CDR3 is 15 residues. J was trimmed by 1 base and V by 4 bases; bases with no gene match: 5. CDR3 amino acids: CASSRDRGGTDTQYF. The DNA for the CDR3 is TGTGCCAGCAGCCGCGACAGGGGAGGCACAGATACGCAGTATTTT.